Listed below are T cell receptor beta chains from one sample, sequenced in a study of glioma-infiltrating T cells after dendritic cell vaccination. Repertoires were generated with immunoSEQ multiplex PCR, while TCRdb's copy carries only in-frame clones and drops some. There are 90,000 or so clones in the sample; approximately 75% occur only once, and 2% to 2.5% lies in the top ten. Sequences were derived from blood, sampled after dendritic cell vaccination. The receptors here all came from a human donor with glioblastoma. CDR3s include the opening cysteine and the closing phenylalanine or tryptophan. The order of the fields is J gene, D gene, clone size, CDR3 length, V gene, CDR3 protein, CDR3 DNA. A D gene is named only where the DNA matches it firmly. Clone size, where shown, is once, few, many, or a class for clones that have expanded.

J: TRBJ1-2; D: .; size: .; length: 10; V: TRBV5-8; CDR3: CASLGSGYTF; DNA: TGTGCCAGCTTGGGGAGTGGCTACACCTTC
J: TRBJ2-2; D: TRBD1; size: .; length: 14; V: TRBV5-1; CDR3: CASSLGQYTGELFF; DNA: TGCGCCAGCAGCCTGGGACAGTACACCGGGGAGCTGTTTTTT
J: TRBJ1-5; D: TRBD1; size: few; length: 15; V: TRBV6-1; CDR3: CASSQGQGNNQPQHF; DNA: TGTGCCAGCAGTCAGGGACAGGGTAATAATCAGCCCCAGCATTTT
J: TRBJ1-2; D: .; size: .; length: 13; V: TRBV11-2; CDR3: CASSFTGSNGYTF; DNA: TGTGCCAGCAGCTTTACAGGCTCGAATGGCTACACCTTC
J: TRBJ2-3; D: TRBD1; size: few; length: 11; V: TRBV2; CDR3: CARGTGDTQYF; DNA: TGTGCCAGAGGGACAGGGGATACGCAGTATTTT
J: TRBJ1-1; D: TRBD1; size: .; length: 15; V: TRBV9; CDR3: CASSPQGAGYTEAFF; DNA: TGTGCCAGCAGTCCTCAGGGGGCTGGGTACACTGAAGCTTTCTTT
J: TRBJ1-2; D: TRBD1; size: .; length: 15; V: TRBV6-1; CDR3: CASSDQKTGNYGYTF; DNA: TGTGCCAGCAGTGATCAGAAGACAGGGAACTATGGCTACACCTTC
J: TRBJ2-7; D: TRBD2; size: .; length: 15; V: TRBV7-2; CDR3: CASSRTRGSSYEQYF; DNA: TGTGCCAGCAGCCGAACGCGGGGGTCCTCCTACGAGCAGTACTTC
J: TRBJ2-5; D: TRBD1; size: .; length: 15; V: TRBV9; CDR3: CASSGGTGDFETQYF; DNA: TGTGCCAGCAGCGGAGGGACAGGGGATTTTGAGACCCAGTACTTC
J: TRBJ2-3; D: TRBD2; size: .; length: 17; V: TRBV19; CDR3: CASRTSTSGSSTDTQYF; DNA: TGTGCCAGTCGGACCTCGACTAGCGGGTCGAGCACAGATACGCAGTATTTT
J: TRBJ1-2; D: TRBD1; size: .; length: 14; V: TRBV7-8; CDR3: CASSLRDRGFGYTF; DNA: TGTGCCAGCAGCCTCCGGGACAGGGGTTTTGGCTACACCTTC
J: TRBJ2-2; D: TRBD2; size: .; length: 17; V: TRBV30; CDR3: CAWRAPRGGRSTGELFF; DNA: TGTGCCTGGAGGGCCCCCCGTGGCGGGAGGAGCACCGGGGAGCTGTTTTTT
J: TRBJ2-1; D: TRBD2; size: .; length: 15; V: TRBV6-1; CDR3: CASRTLAGAANEQFF; DNA: TGTGCCAGCAGGACACTAGCGGGAGCGGCTAATGAGCAGTTCTTC
J: TRBJ1-2; D: .; size: many; length: 14; V: TRBV19; CDR3: CASSINSRATFYTF; DNA: TGTGCCAGTAGTATAAACTCCAGGGCTACTTTCTACACCTTC
J: TRBJ2-1; D: TRBD2; size: .; length: 14; V: TRBV6-6; CDR3: CASSIAGGYNEQFF; DNA: TGTGCCAGCAGTATAGCGGGAGGGTACAATGAGCAGTTCTTC
J: TRBJ1-2; D: TRBD1; size: once; length: 15; V: TRBV5-1; CDR3: CASSPGGGQDYGYTF; DNA: TGCGCCAGCAGCCCAGGGGGGGGACAGGACTATGGCTACACCTTC
J: TRBJ2-5; D: .; size: .; length: 15; V: TRBV9; CDR3: CASSVIGGKGETQYF; DNA: TGTGCCAGCAGCGTTATCGGGGGTAAGGGAGAGACCCAGTACTTC
J: TRBJ1-2; D: .; size: .; length: 14; V: TRBV4-1; CDR3: CASSQEMGSGGYTF; DNA: TGCGCCAGCAGCCAAGAGATGGGCTCGGGGGGCTACACCTTC
J: TRBJ1-1; D: .; size: .; length: 15; V: TRBV28; CDR3: CASKIQVMMNTEAFF; DNA: TGTGCCAGCAAGATACAGGTAATGATGAACACTGAAGCTTTCTTT
J: TRBJ1-5; D: .; size: .; length: 17; V: TRBV29-1; CDR3: CSVRFRDYGGSNQPQHF; DNA: TGCAGCGTCAGATTTCGCGACTACGGGGGGAGCAATCAGCCCCAGCATTTT
J: TRBJ2-3; D: .; size: .; length: 14; V: TRBV7-3; CDR3: CASSLGPETDTQYF; DNA: TGTGCCAGCAGCTTGGGGCCGGAGACAGATACGCAGTATTTT
J: TRBJ2-3; D: TRBD2; size: .; length: 15; V: TRBV5-6; CDR3: CASSRGLAGQDTQYF; DNA: TGTGCCAGCAGCCGAGGACTAGCGGGACAAGATACGCAGTATTTT
J: TRBJ1-1; D: .; size: .; length: 14; V: TRBV6-1; CDR3: CASSEITLGTEAFF; DNA: TGTGCCAGCAGTGAAATTACCCTAGGCACTGAAGCTTTCTTT
J: TRBJ2-5; D: TRBD2; size: .; length: 18; V: TRBV5-1; CDR3: CASSLAGLAGESIVPQYF; DNA: TGCGCCAGCAGCTTGGCGGGACTAGCGGGAGAGTCGATAGTGCCCCAGTACTTC
J: TRBJ1-1; D: .; size: .; length: 11; V: TRBV19; CDR3: CASSYSTEAFF; DNA: TGTGCCAGTAGTTATTCCACTGAAGCTTTCTTT
J: TRBJ1-4; D: TRBD1; size: .; length: 15; V: TRBV27; CDR3: CASSSPTGDSEKLFF; DNA: TGTGCCAGCAGTTCCCCGACAGGGGATAGTGAAAAACTGTTTTTT
J: TRBJ1-6; D: TRBD1; size: .; length: 15; V: TRBV19; CDR3: CASSSSGTGVSPLHF; DNA: TGTGCCAGTAGTTCCTCCGGGACAGGGGTCTCACCCCTCCACTTT
J: TRBJ2-1; D: .; size: .; length: 13; V: TRBV7-2; CDR3: CASSFWGHNEQFF; DNA: TGTGCCAGCAGCTTCTGGGGGCACAATGAGCAGTTCTTC
J: TRBJ1-5; D: .; size: .; length: 14; V: TRBV6-1; CDR3: CASSESGGNQPQHF; DNA: TGTGCCAGCAGTGAATCGGGAGGTAATCAGCCCCAGCATTTT
J: TRBJ2-1; D: TRBD2; size: .; length: 14; V: TRBV6-5; CDR3: CASSRLAESYEQFF; DNA: TGTGCCAGCAGTCGACTAGCCGAGAGTTATGAGCAGTTCTTC
J: TRBJ1-1; D: TRBD1; size: .; length: 17; V: TRBV6-4; CDR3: CASSAIGQVRTGTEAFF; DNA: TGTGCCAGCAGTGCCATCGGACAGGTAAGAACAGGCACTGAAGCTTTCTTT
J: TRBJ1-1; D: TRBD1; size: .; length: 15; V: TRBV2; CDR3: CASSENDRDSTEAFF; DNA: TGTGCCAGCAGTGAAAATGACAGGGATTCCACTGAAGCTTTCTTT
J: TRBJ1-6; D: TRBD1; size: .; length: 14; V: TRBV7-2; CDR3: CASSPGTGLLPLHF; DNA: TGTGCCAGCAGCCCAGGGACAGGGTTACTTCCCCTCCACTTT
J: TRBJ2-7; D: .; size: .; length: 15; V: TRBV25-1; CDR3: CASSESTTGYYEQYF; DNA: TGTGCCAGCAGTGAGTCTACCACAGGGTACTACGAGCAGTACTTC
J: TRBJ2-6; D: TRBD1; size: .; length: 18; V: TRBV19; CDR3: CASSDRDRGQSGANVLTF; DNA: TGTGCCAGTAGTGACCGGGACAGGGGGCAATCTGGGGCCAACGTCCTGACTTTC
J: TRBJ1-2; D: .; size: .; length: 12; V: TRBV28; CDR3: CATDGQFYGYTF; DNA: TGTGCCACGGACGGACAGTTCTATGGCTACACCTTC
J: TRBJ2-3; D: TRBD1; size: .; length: 13; V: TRBV6-6; CDR3: CATRDRVTDTQYF; DNA: TGTGCCACTAGGGACAGGGTCACAGATACGCAGTATTTT
J: TRBJ2-1; D: TRBD1; size: .; length: 15; V: TRBV4-2; CDR3: CASSQQGAGYNEQFF; DNA: TGTGCCAGCAGCCAACAGGGGGCGGGTTACAATGAGCAGTTCTTC
J: TRBJ2-1; D: TRBD1; size: .; length: 15; V: TRBV19; CDR3: CASRQNRGFYIEQFF; DNA: TGTGCCAGTAGACAGAACAGGGGATTCTACATTGAGCAGTTCTTC
J: TRBJ2-5; D: TRBD2; size: .; length: 15; V: TRBV5-1; CDR3: CASRLGTGGWETQYF; DNA: TGCGCCAGCCGCCTTGGGACGGGAGGATGGGAGACCCAGTACTTC
J: TRBJ1-6; D: TRBD1; size: .; length: 15; V: TRBV5-5; CDR3: CASSMLDRDLSPLHF; DNA: TGTGCCAGCAGCATGCTAGACAGGGACCTTTCACCCCTCCACTTT
J: TRBJ1-4; D: .; size: .; length: 16; V: TRBV7-9; CDR3: CASSLSSGGSAEKLFF; DNA: TGTGCCAGCAGCTTATCCAGTGGGGGGTCGGCTGAAAAACTGTTTTTT
J: TRBJ1-2; D: TRBD1; size: .; length: 14; V: TRBV5-4; CDR3: CASSWDRGLYGYTF; DNA: TGTGCCAGCAGCTGGGACAGGGGCCTCTATGGCTACACCTTC
J: TRBJ2-7; D: TRBD1; size: .; length: 13; V: TRBV29-1; CDR3: CSVDTGVYSEQYF; DNA: TGCAGCGTTGATACAGGGGTCTATAGCGAGCAGTACTTC
J: TRBJ1-2; D: TRBD1; size: .; length: 12; V: TRBV29-1; CDR3: CSVTGGHYGYTF; DNA: TGCAGCGTGACAGGGGGCCACTATGGCTACACCTTC
J: TRBJ1-2; D: TRBD1; size: few; length: 15; V: TRBV5-6; CDR3: CASSLGDREFYGYTF; DNA: TGTGCCAGCAGCTTGGGGGACAGGGAGTTCTATGGCTACACCTTC
J: TRBJ1-1; D: .; size: .; length: 11; V: TRBV7-9; CDR3: CASSLSREAFF; DNA: TGTGCCAGCAGCTTAAGCCGTGAAGCTTTCTTT
J: TRBJ2-3; D: TRBD2; size: .; length: 15; V: TRBV29-1; CDR3: CSVAGVSGGSNTQYF; DNA: TGCAGCGTTGCGGGCGTGAGCGGGGGGTCGAATACGCAGTATTTT
J: TRBJ1-2; D: TRBD1; size: few; length: 14; V: TRBV9; CDR3: CASSAGTGSDGYTF; DNA: TGTGCCAGCAGCGCCGGGACAGGTTCGGACGGCTACACCTTC
J: TRBJ1-5; D: .; size: once; length: 14; V: TRBV6-1; CDR3: CASSGRRDSQPQHF; DNA: TGTGCCAGCAGTGGTAGGAGGGATAGTCAGCCCCAGCATTTT
J: TRBJ1-4; D: .; size: .; length: 13; V: TRBV7-9; CDR3: CASSLTGLEKLFF; DNA: TGTGCCAGCAGCCTAACAGGGTTAGAAAAACTGTTTTTT